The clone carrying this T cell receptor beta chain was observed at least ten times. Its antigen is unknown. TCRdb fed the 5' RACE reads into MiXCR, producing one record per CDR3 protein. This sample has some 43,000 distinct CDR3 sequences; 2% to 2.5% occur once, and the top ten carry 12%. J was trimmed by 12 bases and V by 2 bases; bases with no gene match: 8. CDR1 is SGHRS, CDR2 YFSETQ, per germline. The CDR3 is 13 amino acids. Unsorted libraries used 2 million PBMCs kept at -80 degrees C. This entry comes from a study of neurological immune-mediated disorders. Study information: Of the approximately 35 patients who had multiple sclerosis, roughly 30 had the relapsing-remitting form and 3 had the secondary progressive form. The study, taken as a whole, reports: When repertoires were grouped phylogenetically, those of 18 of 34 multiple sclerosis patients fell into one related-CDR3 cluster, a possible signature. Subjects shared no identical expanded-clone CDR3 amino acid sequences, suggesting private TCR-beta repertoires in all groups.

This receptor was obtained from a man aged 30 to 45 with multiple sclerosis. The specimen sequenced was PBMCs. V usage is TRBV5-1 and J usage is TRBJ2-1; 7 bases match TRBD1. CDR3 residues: CASSFDRAPGQFF. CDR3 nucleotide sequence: TGCGCCAGCAGCTTTGACAGGGCACCTGGGCAGTTCTTC.